These T cell receptor beta chains were read from a single sample in a study of cytomegalovirus exposure and HLA in healthy donors. The assay was immunoSEQ multiplex PCR, and TCRdb's table has in-frame clones only and misses some. The sample has 220,000 or so clones, around 78% seen once. The specimen was PBMCs. The receptors stem from a woman between 18 and 30 years old in good health and CMV-seronegative. Each CDR3 is given with its conserved first and last residue. Size is stated for part of the rows, as once, few or many counts, or as a class when the clone is expanded.

V gene,J gene,clone size,CDR3 protein
TRBV29-1,TRBJ2-7,-,CSVGRLAGSYEQYF
TRBV6-1,TRBJ2-3,few,CASSETRFADTQYF
TRBV2,TRBJ2-1,-,CATGTSGSVDEQFF
TRBV2,TRBJ1-3,-,CASSPGWRFDRDSGNTIYF
TRBV27,TRBJ2-7,-,CASRASPGRFDEQYF
TRBV6-5,TRBJ1-1,-,CASSYRWRADTEAFF
TRBV4-2,TRBJ2-5,once,CASSPGLAGGPGETQYF
TRBV29-1,TRBJ2-2,-,CSGGRDRDTGELFF
TRBV5-1,TRBJ2-3,once,CASSLPSGTGDGTDTQYF
TRBV9,TRBJ1-2,-,CASSDPYGYTF
TRBV5-1,TRBJ1-2,few,CASSIDRAAGYTF
TRBV7-2,TRBJ2-3,once,CASSSSQGGDTQYF
TRBV2,TRBJ1-2,few,CASRGGTDYGYTF